What follows describes a single T cell receptor beta chain. This clone's antigen is unknown. No much larger clone exists at a distance of one base, and base qualities are not known. The CDR3 runs 13 amino acids, cysteine and phenylalanine included. Kept here is only the CDR3 DNA, which spans 39 bases and is read in frame from base 1. The germline V gene specifies ENHRY as CDR1 and SYGVKD as CDR2. V is shortened by 11 bases, J by 2 bases, and the region joining them spans 12 bases. This sample was included in a study of cytomegalovirus exposure and HLA in healthy donors (dated by TCRdb to the late 2010s). With respect to the entire study: In an earlier analysis of roughly 590 of the donors, 276 Gb of sequence data and some 120 million unique TCR beta sequences from about 190 million T cells were reported. Alongside the repertoire data, information on donor age, sex, ethnicity and CMV serostatus was compiled. To decide whether each TCR beta V gene segment behaved as functional or pseudogenic, an earlier analysis of some 540 of the donors relied on high-throughput TCR beta sequencing. The T cell repertoires of roughly 660 subjects were profiled by immunosequencing and related to cytomegalovirus serostatus. A separate validation cohort of approximately 130 different subjects was used in addition to the 666-subject first cohort. Roughly five DR-DQ haplotypes were treated as single units for association and clustering because of strong linkage in the cohort. All discovery cohort repertoires had been generated using a single sequencing platform. HLA typing included class I and class II loci at four-digit resolution. The study combined high-throughput TCR immunosequencing, statistical association of individual TCRs with disease status, and machine learning to predict cytomegalovirus infection status. Among around 400 genotyped donors of the cohort, an average of roughly 230,000 unique TCR beta nucleotide sequences was sequenced per donor, of which roughly 17% were non-productive. Rather than drawing on any new phenotypic data, the later analysis identified candidate immune exposures from TCR beta sequences and the way those sequences occurred across donors. The study was designed to test whether signatures of past pathogen exposure could be identified by cataloging public T cell receptors. The genetic ancestry cluster associated with self-reported Caucasian donors included around four fifths of the 398 genotyped donors. To study patterns of TCR occurrence, a later analysis re-analyzed previously published TCR beta repertoires from under 750 donors and added high-resolution HLA genotyping. The number of typed donors differed by locus: about 620-640 for A, B, C, DRB1 and DQB1; 522 for DQA1; some 590 for DPA1; and 400 to 480 for DPB1. An early release covering roughly 600 HLA-typed donors comprised approximately 300 gigabases of sequencing data and some 79 million unique TCR sequences. In a later genetic analysis, genome-wide SNP genotypes for about 55% of the 666 donors were used, and that subset was treated as a discovery cohort.

In total, 666 healthy bone marrow donors made up the cohort. All cohort members were sampled while nominally healthy, although unrecorded immune exposures were likely present. CMV serostatus was recorded as positive for about 300 and negative for about 50% of the roughly 670 cohort members, whereas no CMV serostatus was recorded for the donor in question. Each donor provided a peripheral blood sample, and peripheral blood mononuclear cells were used for TCR beta sequencing. The Qiagen DNeasy Blood Extraction Kit was used to extract genomic DNA from the blood cell samples. The method behind the library was the immunoSEQ multiplex PCR assay. For the multiplex PCR, a mixture combining 60 forward primers for TCR Vbeta segments and 13 reverse primers for TCR Jbeta segments was used. The CDR3 region of rearranged TCR beta genes was amplified from genomic DNA by a multiplex PCR assay. On the Illumina HiSeq System, the amplified TCR beta libraries were sequenced as 87-base-pair reads. The authors' pipeline ran thus. Across the 600 to 700 repertoires, a later analysis counted tens of millions of unique TCR beta chains, 9 million to 14 million of which were shared by at least two donors. A nearest-neighbor algorithm error-corrected the raw reads and collapsed the reads into unique sequences, merging closely related sequences to remove PCR and sequencing errors. To assign V, D and J gene segments, CDR3 sequences were aligned to IMGT reference sequences. Each retained sequence needed at least a six-nucleotide match to both a V gene segment and a J gene segment. Rearrangements were classified as productive when the CDR3 lacked stop codons and remained in frame with V and J, and all other rearrangements were classified as non-productive. CDR3 was defined according to IMGT convention as the region running from the second conserved V-encoded cysteine to the conserved J-encoded phenylalanine. The earlier analysis of fewer than 700 of the donors excluded sequences that lacked an unambiguous match to a single V gene segment. In an earlier analysis of several hundred of the donors, V segments were called functional above 56.7% productive rearrangements and were called segregating when the between-donor standard deviation exceeded 5%. A statistical classification framework was developed to diagnose cytomegalovirus status using the catalog of TCR beta chain sequences. V and J gene assignment, in a later analysis, came from comparing TCR nucleotide sequences with IMGT/GENE-DB human TR gene sequences. A later analysis assigned CDR3 sequences and most-parsimonious VDJ recombination scenarios with the TCRdist pipeline. In a later analysis, each TCR beta chain was defined by its CDR3 amino acid sequence together with its V-gene family, and reads lacking a unique V-gene family were excluded. In a later analysis, 450 to 600 highly shared, low-generation-probability nucleotide sequences were removed to address suspected cross-contamination and a sequencing artifact. In a later analysis, a clonal expansion index for each public chain was calculated from normalized within-repertoire ranks of inferred template counts. A later analysis computed generation probabilities with a VDJ recombination model fitted to out-of-frame rearrangements, and checked the results against IGoR. In a later analysis, hypergeometric tests were used to score TCR-TCR, TCR-HLA and TCR-CMV co-occurrence, with a repertoire-size bias correction applied to TCR pairs. In a later analysis, false discovery rates were estimated by permuting HLA or CMV assignments 20 times. In a later analysis, co-occurring TCRs were grouped with DBSCAN, and TCRdist sequence similarity was added when clustering was performed within HLA-allele-positive subsets. Repertoires with fewer than 30,000 or more than 120,000 public chains were left out of co-occurrence clustering, as were several repertoires with anomalous nucleotide sharing. TCRdb re-hosts the immuneACCESS table, in-frame sequences only. Its copies lack some clones; in the studies checked, an unresolved V gene accounts for under half of them, and the cause for the rest is not known. That table is the source of V, J and clone size, and D and trimming were worked out from the DNA. The sample has fewer than 150,000 clones on record, approximately 73% of them singletons. The ten most abundant clones make up approximately 15% of the sample.

General findings and caveats noted by the study authors: In a later genetic analysis, fewer N-insertions in productive TCRs were reported among donors in an Asian-associated ancestry cluster than the approximately 710-donor mean. Only TCR beta chains were sequenced in this cohort, and the absence of alpha or paired-chain data limited detectable features. In vitro tests confirmed that a few of the cytomegalovirus-associated TCR beta chains recognize cytomegalovirus antigens. Because counts were too low, roughly 17 rarely observed V segments, including chromosome 9 orphons, were left out of the earlier analysis of 500 to 650 of the donors. A later analysis found that most CMV-associated TCR beta chains appeared HLA-restricted, with HLA associations seemingly driven largely by CMV exposure. A later analysis reported that several top co-occurrence clusters appeared linked to parvovirus B19, influenza, CMV and Epstein-Barr virus. Most TCR sequences were observed very rarely across donors, whereas some public TCRs were present in many individuals. A later genetic analysis associated a missense DCLRE1C variant with V-gene and J-gene trimming of TCR beta chains, and an independent cohort replicated the association. When HLA alleles, especially DR and DQ, strongly co-occurred, attributing TCR associations to individual alleles was difficult. In a later analysis, some 18,000 TCR beta sequences were associated with specific HLA alleles at a false discovery rate of 0.05. Some IMGT-functional V segments, including TRBV6-2 and TRBV6-3, could not be told apart with the 87-base-pair reads, so those segments were excluded. The presence/absence analyses assumed that sequencing depth was roughly uniform across donors, and that assumption may not be true. Broadly in line with IMGT annotations, most TCR beta V segments showed up in productive rearrangements about 90% or about 30% of the time in an earlier analysis of around 550 of the donors. Cytomegalovirus status was reported to be diagnosed by the classifier with high specificity and sensitivity in both the original and validation cohorts. The authors suggested that the approach could potentially be generalized to other disease states and immunological phenotypes. A further reported finding was that TCR beta sequences accurately predicted the HLA-A and HLA-B alleles for most subjects in the first cohort. A total of 150 to 200 TCR beta chains were listed by the study as associated with cytomegalovirus. A group of highly shared sequence variants was considered likely to be a technical artifact of the sequencing pipeline. According to a later analysis, TCR association rates differed among HLA loci, with DRB1 alleles showing the most associated TCRs and HLA-C alleles showing the fewest. Correlated functional status among segregating V segments might reflect linkage disequilibrium, but an unknown experimental factor could not be ruled out. Compared with equally common non-associated chains, HLA-associated TCR beta chains in a later analysis were more clonally expanded and had lower generation probabilities. For the cohort, immune exposure information was limited to CMV serostatus. Because some donors lacked HLA typing at each locus, the association tests relied only on the typed subset.

The rearrangement joined TRBV10-3 to TRBJ2-2; the D gene is perhaps TRBD2, on 6 matching bases. The sequenced material came from PBMCs. The receptor was isolated from a human donor in good health. The nucleotides read TGTGCCGTTAGCGGAGCCAACACCGGGGAGCTGTTTTTT. Translated, this gives CAVSGANTGELFF.